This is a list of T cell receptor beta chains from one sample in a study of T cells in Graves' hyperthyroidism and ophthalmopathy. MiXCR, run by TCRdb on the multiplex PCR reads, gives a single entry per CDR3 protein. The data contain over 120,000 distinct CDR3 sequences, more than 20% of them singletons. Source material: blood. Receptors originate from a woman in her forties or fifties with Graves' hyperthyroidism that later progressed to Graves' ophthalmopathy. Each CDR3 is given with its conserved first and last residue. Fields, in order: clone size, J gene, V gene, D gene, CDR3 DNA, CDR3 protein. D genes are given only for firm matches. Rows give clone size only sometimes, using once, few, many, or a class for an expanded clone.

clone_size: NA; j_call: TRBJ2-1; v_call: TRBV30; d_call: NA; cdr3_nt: TGTGCCTACTACCAGGACAATGAGCAGTTCTTC; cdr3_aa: CAYYQDNEQFF
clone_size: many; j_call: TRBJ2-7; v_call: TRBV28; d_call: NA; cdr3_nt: TGTGCCAGCAGTTCGTTCATCGGGACAGGGACTAGTAGGTCCTACGAGCAGTACTTC; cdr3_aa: CASSSFIGTGTSRSYEQYF
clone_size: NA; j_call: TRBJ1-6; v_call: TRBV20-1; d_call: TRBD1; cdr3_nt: TGCAGTGCTGCCCGAGACAGGGGGGGAAATTCACCCCTCCACTTT; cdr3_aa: CSAARDRGGNSPLHF
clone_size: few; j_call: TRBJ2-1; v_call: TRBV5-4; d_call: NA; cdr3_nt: TGTGCCAGCGAGGACCGTACGAAGGGCGCCTACAATGAGCAGTTCTTC; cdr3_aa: CASEDRTKGAYNEQFF
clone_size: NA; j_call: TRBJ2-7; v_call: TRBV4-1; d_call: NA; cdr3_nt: TGCGCCAGCAGCCAAGAACGCAGCTACTACTACGAGCAGTACTTC; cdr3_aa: CASSQERSYYYEQYF
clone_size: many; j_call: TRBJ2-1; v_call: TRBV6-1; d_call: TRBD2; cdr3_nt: TGTGCCAGCGCAACGGAGGCTAGCGGGTTCAATGAGCAGTTCTTC; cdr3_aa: CASATEASGFNEQFF
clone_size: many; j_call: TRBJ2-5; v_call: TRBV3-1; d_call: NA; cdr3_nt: TGTGCCAGCAGCCTACTAGGCGGGACCCAGTACTTC; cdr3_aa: CASSLLGGTQYF
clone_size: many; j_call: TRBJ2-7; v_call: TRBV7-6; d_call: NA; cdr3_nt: TGTGCCAGCAGTACCAAGGACGGGGAATCCTACGAGCAGTACTTC; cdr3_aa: CASSTKDGESYEQYF
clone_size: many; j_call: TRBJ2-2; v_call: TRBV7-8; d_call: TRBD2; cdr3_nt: TGTGCCAGCAGCTTGGGGCTAGCGGCCCCCAACGGGGAGCTGTTTTTT; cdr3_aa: CASSLGLAAPNGELFF
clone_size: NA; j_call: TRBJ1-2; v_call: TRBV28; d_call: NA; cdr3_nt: TGTGCCAGCAGTCCGAGCCCCGGGGTTGGGGGCTATGGCTACACCTTC; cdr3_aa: CASSPSPGVGGYGYTF
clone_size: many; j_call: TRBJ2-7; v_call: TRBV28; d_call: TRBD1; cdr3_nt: TGTGCCAGCAGTTTTACAGGGGGGAACTACGAGCAGTACTTC; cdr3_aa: CASSFTGGNYEQYF
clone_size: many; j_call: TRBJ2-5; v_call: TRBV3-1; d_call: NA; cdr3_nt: TGTGCCAGCAGCCAAGGACGGACCCAAGAGACCCAGTACTTC; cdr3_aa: CASSQGRTQETQYF
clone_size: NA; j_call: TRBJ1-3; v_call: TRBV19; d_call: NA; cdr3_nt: TGTGCCAGTAGTAGCGACAAGAGAAACACCATATATTTT; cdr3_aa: CASSSDKRNTIYF
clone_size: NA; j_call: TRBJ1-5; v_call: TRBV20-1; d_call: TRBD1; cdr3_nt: TGCAGTGCTGCACAGTTACAGGGGAAAAATCAGCCCCAGCATTTT; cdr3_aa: CSAAQLQGKNQPQHF
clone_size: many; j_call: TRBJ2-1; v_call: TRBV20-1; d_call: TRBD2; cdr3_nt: TGCAGTGCTAGACTAGGACTAGCGGGAGGAGGCCTCCGGAATGAGCAGTTCTTC; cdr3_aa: CSARLGLAGGGLRNEQFF
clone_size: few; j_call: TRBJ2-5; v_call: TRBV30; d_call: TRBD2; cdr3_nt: TGTGCCTGGAGTGGAACTAGCGGGGGCCAAGAGACCCAGTACTTC; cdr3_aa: CAWSGTSGGQETQYF
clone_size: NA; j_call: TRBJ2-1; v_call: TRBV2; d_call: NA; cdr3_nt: TGTGCCAGCAGTCCGACTCGAGGGGCCCCCTCCTACAATGAGCAGTTCTTC; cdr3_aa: CASSPTRGAPSYNEQFF
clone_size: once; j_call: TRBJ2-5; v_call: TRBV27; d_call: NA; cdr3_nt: TGTGCCAGCAGTTTATTGGGCCATGCCCTCGAGACCCAGTACTTC; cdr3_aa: CASSLLGHALETQYF
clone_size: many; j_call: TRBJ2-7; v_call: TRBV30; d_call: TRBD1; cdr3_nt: TGTGCCTGGAGGGCGGACAGGATCTCCTACGAGCAGTACTTC; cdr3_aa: CAWRADRISYEQYF
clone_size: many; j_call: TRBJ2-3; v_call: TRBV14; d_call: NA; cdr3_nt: TGTGCCAGCAGCCAAGGAAATACAGATACGCAGTATTTT; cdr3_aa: CASSQGNTDTQYF
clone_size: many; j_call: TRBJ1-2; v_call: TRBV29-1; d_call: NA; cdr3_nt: TGCAGCGCAACGACAGCTAACTATGGCTACACCTTC; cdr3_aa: CSATTANYGYTF
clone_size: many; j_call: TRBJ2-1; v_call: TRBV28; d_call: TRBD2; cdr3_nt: TGTGCCAGCAGAGGACTAGCGGGAGGGGGGTACAATGAGCAGTTCTTC; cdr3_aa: CASRGLAGGGYNEQFF
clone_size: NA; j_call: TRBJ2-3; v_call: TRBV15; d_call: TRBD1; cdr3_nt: TGTGCCACCAGCCACGGACAGGGGGAGACAGATACGCAGTATTTT; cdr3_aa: CATSHGQGETDTQYF